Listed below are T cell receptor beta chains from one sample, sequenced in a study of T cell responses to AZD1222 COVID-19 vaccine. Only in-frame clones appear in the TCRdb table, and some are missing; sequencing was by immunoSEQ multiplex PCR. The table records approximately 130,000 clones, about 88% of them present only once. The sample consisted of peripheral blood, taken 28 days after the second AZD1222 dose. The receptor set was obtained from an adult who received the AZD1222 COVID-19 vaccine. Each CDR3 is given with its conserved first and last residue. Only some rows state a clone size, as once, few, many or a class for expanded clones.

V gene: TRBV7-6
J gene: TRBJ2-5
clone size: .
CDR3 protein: CASSPPAGLETQYF

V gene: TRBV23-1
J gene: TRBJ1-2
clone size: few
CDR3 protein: CASSQSGKRPNYGYTF

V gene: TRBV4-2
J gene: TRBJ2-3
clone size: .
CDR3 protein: CASSKERGGLDTQYF

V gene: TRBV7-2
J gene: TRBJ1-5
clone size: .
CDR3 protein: CASSLGSTSNQPQHF

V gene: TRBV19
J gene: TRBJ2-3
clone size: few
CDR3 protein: CASSLTQGPTDTQYF

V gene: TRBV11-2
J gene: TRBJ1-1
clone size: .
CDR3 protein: CASGGTGGTEAFF

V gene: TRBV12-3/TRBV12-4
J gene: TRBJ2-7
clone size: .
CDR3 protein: CASSLGQLYEQYF

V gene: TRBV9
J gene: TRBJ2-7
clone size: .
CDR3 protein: CASSLGLGSEQYF

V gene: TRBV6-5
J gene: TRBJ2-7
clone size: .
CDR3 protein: CASSSLLLWHEQYF

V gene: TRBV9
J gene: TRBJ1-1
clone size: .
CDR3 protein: CASSVFPAGLDTEAFF

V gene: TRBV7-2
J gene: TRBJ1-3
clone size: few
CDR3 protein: CASSNSGNTIYF

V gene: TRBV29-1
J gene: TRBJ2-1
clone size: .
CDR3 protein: CSVDDRPGSYNEQFF

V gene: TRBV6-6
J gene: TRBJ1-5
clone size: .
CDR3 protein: CASSFQGSQPQHF

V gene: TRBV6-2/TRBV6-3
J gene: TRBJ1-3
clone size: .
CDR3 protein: CASSYKGSGNTIYF

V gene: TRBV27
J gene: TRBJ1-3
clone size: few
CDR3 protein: CASSPTDRNTIYF

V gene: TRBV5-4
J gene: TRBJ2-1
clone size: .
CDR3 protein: CASSSGQGLNNEQFF

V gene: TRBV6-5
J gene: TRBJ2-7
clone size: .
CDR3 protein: CASSPLGSNSYEQYF

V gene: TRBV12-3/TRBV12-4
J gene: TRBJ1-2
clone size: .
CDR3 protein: CASTGEGGNGYTF

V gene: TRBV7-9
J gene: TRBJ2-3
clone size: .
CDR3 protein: CASSADGVTDTQYF

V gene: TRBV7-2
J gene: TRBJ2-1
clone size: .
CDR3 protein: CASSSAGGATYNEQFF

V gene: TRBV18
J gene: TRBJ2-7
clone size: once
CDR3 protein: CASSPYRDTYEQYF

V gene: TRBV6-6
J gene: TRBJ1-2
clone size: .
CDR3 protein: CASSSERRGGYGYTF